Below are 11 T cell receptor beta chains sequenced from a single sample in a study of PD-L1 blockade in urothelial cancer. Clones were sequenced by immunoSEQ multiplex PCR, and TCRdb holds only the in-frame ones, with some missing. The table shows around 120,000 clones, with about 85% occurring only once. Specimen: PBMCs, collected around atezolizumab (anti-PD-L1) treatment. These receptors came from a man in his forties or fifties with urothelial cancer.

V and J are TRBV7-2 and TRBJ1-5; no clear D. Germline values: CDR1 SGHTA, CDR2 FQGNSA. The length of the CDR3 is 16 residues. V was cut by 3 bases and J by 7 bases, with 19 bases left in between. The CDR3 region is CASSFLFSGSGQPQHF. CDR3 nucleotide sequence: TGTGCCAGCAGCTTCCTATTCTCAGGCAGTGGGCAGCCCCAGCATTTT.

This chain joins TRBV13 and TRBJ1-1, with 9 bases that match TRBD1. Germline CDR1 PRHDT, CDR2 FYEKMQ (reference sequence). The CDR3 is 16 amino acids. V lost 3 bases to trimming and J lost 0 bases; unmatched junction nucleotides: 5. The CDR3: CASSLGQGMMNTEAFF. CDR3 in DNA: TGTGCCAGCAGCTTGGGACAGGGAATGATGAACACTGAAGCTTTCTTT.

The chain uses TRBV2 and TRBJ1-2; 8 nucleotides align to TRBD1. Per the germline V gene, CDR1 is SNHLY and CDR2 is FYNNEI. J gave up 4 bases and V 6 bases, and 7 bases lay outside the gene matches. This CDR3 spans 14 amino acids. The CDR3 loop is CASRSTGQGYGYTF. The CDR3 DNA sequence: TGTGCCAGCAGGTCTACCGGACAGGGCTATGGCTACACCTTC.

The CDR3 sequence: CASSKLVDRDRLWIGDGYTF. In DNA, the CDR3 is TGTGCCAGCAGCAAATTGGTGGACCGGGACAGGCTTTGGATAGGGGATGGCTACACCTTC. The chain links TRBV21-1 to TRBJ1-2; TRBD1 is the table's D call, not checked against the DNA. TRBV21-1 is deemed a pseudogene. The CDR3 is 20 residues long.

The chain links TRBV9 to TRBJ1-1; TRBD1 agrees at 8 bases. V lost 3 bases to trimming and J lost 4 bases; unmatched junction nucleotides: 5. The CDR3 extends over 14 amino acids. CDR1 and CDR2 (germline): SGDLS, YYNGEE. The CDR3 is CASSAATGGTEAFF. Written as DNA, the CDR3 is TGTGCCAGCAGCGCCGCCACAGGGGGCACTGAAGCTTTCTTT.

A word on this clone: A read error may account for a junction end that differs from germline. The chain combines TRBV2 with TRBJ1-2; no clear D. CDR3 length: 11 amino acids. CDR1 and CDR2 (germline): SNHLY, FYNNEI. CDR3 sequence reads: CASSVGGRPSF. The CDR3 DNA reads TGTGCCAGCAGTGTAGGAGGCCGCCCAAGCTTC.

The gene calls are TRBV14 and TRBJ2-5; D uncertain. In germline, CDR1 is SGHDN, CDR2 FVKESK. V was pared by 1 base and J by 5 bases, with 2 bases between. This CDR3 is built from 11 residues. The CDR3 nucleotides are TGTGCCAGCAGCCAAGCTGAGACCCAGTACTTC. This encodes CASSQAETQYF.

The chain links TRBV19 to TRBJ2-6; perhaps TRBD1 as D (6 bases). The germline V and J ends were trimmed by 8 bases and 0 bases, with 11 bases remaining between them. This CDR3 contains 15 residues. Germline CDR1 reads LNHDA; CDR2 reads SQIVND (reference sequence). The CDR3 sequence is CASLGRGSGANVLTF. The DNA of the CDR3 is TGTGCCAGTCTCGGCAGGGGCTCTGGGGCCAACGTCCTGACTTTC.

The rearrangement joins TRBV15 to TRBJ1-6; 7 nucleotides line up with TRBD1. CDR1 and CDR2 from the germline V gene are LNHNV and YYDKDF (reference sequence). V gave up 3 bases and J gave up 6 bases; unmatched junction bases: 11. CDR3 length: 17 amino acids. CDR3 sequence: CATSRTPTGPGNSPLHF. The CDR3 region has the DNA TGTGCCACCAGCAGGACCCCGACAGGGCCCGGTAATTCACCCCTCCACTTT. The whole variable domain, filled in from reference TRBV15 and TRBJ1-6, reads DAMVIQNPRYQVTQFGKPVTLSCSQTLNHNVMYWYQQKSSQAPKLLFHYYDKDFNNEADTPDNFQSRRPNTSFCFLDIRSPGLGDTAMYLCATSRTPTGPGNSPLHFGNGTRLTVT.

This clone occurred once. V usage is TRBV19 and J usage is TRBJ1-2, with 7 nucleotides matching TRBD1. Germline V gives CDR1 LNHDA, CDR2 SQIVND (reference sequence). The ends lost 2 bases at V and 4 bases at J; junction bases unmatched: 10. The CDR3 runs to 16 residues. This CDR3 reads CASSIFGSQGGYGYTF. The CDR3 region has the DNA TGTGCCAGTAGTATATTCGGTTCGCAGGGGGGCTATGGCTACACCTTC. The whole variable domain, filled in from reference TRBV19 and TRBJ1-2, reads DGGITQSPKYLFRKEGQNVTLSCEQNLNHDAMYWYRQDPGQGLRLIYYSQIVNDFQKGDIAEGYSVSREKKESFPLTVTSAQKNPTAFYLCASSIFGSQGGYGYTFGSGTRLTVV.

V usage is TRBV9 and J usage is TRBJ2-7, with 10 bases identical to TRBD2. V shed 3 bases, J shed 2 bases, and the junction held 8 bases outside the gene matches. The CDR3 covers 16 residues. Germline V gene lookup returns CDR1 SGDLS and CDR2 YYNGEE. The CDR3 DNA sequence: TGTGCCAGCAGCGCCGAATTTAGCGGGAGGCCCTACGAGCAGTACTTC. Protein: CASSAEFSGRPYEQYF.